This entry describes one T cell receptor beta chain. The source of the sample is a study of Ad26.COV2.S vaccination and SARS-CoV-2 variants. Unmatched junction bases numbered 5, after V lost 5 bases and J lost 5 bases. The CDR3 is 14 residues long. CDR1 and CDR2 from the germline V gene are SGHRS and YFSETQ. Libraries were prepared by immunoSEQ multiplex PCR; TCRdb keeps only in-frame clonotypes and omits some of them. The sample lists about 400,000 clones, around 91% occurring once. The treatment here: some 20 received Ad26.COV2.S at low or high dose, single or two shots; several received placebo; per-sample allocation not given. It was on day 63 after the first vaccine or placebo injection that samples were taken.

This material consisted of peripheral blood, taken in a trial of Ad26.COV2.S vaccine versus placebo. This TCR was recovered from a person between 18 and 60 years old who received the Ad26.COV2.S COVID-19 vaccine or a placebo. The gene calls are TRBV5-1 and TRBJ2-1, with TRBD2 matching 9 bases. CDR3 amino acids: CASRALAGHNEQFF. Written as DNA, the CDR3 is TGCGCCAGCAGGGCCCTAGCGGGACACAATGAGCAGTTCTTC. The full variable domain, completed using reference TRBV5-1 and TRBJ2-1, is KAGVTQTPRYLIKTRGQQVTLSCSPISGHRSVSWYQQTPGQGLQFLFEYFSETQRNKGNFPGRFSGRQFSNSRSEMNVSTLELGDSALYLCASRALAGHNEQFFGPGTRLTVL.